One sample yielded the 16 T cell receptor beta chains listed below, sequenced in a study of T cell responses to AZD1222 COVID-19 vaccine. Using immunoSEQ multiplex PCR, the repertoire was profiled, and TCRdb retains in-frame clones only, with some absent. The sample carries tens of thousands of clones, roughly 87% recorded once. This material consisted of peripheral blood, taken on day 0 of AZD1222 vaccination. The origin of the receptors is an adult in good health.

The chain uses TRBV10-3 and TRBJ1-3; 8 nucleotides match TRBD1. In germline, CDR1 is ENHRY, CDR2 SYGVKD. This CDR3 has 16 residues. J lost 2 bases, V lost 11 bases, and 14 bases had no gene match. Written as DNA, the CDR3 is TGTGCCTCCAGGCAGGACAGGGATACAACTGGAAACACCATATATTTT. Translated, it gives CASRQDRDTTGNTIYF.

The chain recombines TRBV3-1 (or the pseudogene TRBV3-2) with TRBJ2-3; D is undetermined. This CDR3 contains 11 residues. Trimming pared 1 base from V and 6 bases from J, leaving 2 bases between. In germline, CDR1 is LGHDT, CDR2 YNNKEL (reference sequence). CDR3 region: CASSQGDTQYF. For the CDR3, the DNA is TGTGCCAGCAGCCAAGGGGATACGCAGTATTTT.

The chain joins TRBV6-6 to TRBJ2-1, with D perhaps matching TRBD1 (5 bases). CDR1 and CDR2 (germline): MNHNY, SVGAGI (reference sequence). The germline V and J ends were trimmed by 6 bases and 9 bases, with 12 bases remaining between them. The CDR3 runs 12 residues. CDR3 amino acids: CASSRVSGEQFF. CDR3 coding DNA: TGTGCCAGCAGCAGGGTTTCGGGTGAGCAGTTCTTC.

V gene TRBV19 combines with J gene TRBJ2-7; D not resolved. The germline V and J ends were trimmed by 7 bases and 0 bases, with 7 bases remaining between them. The CDR3 is 12 amino acids. Germline assignment: CDR1 LNHDA and CDR2 SQIVND (reference sequence). CDR3 nucleotide sequence: TGTGCCAGTACTGGCGGCTCCTACGAGCAGTACTTC. As protein: CASTGGSYEQYF. The variable domain in full, completed from reference TRBV19 and TRBJ2-7, reads DGGITQSPKYLFRKEGQNVTLSCEQNLNHDAMYWYRQDPGQGLRLIYYSQIVNDFQKGDIAEGYSVSREKKESFPLTVTSAQKNPTAFYLCASTGGSYEQYFGPGTRLTVT.

Only a few counts were recorded for this clone. The genes are TRBV19 and TRBJ2-7; D not certain. This CDR3 spans 13 amino acids. The V and J ends lost 5 bases and 2 bases respectively, with 10 bases between them. Germline loops: CDR1 LNHDA, CDR2 SQIVND (reference sequence). CDR3 sequence (DNA): TGTGCCAGTAGTCCCCAGGTTCCCTACGAGCAGTACTTC. This gives the protein CASSPQVPYEQYF. The full variable domain, its missing parts supplied by reference TRBV19 and TRBJ2-7, is DGGITQSPKYLFRKEGQNVTLSCEQNLNHDAMYWYRQDPGQGLRLIYYSQIVNDFQKGDIAEGYSVSREKKESFPLTVTSAQKNPTAFYLCASSPQVPYEQYFGPGTRLTVT.

The chain couples TRBV4-1 to TRBJ1-2, with D maybe TRBD1 (6 bases). CDR3 length equals 14 residues. From germline, CDR1 is MGHRA and CDR2 YSYEKL. Trimming took 2 bases from V and 4 from J, leaving 11 bases between them. CDR3 loop: CASSQTGGAYGYTF. The CDR3 DNA is TGCGCCAGCAGCCAAACGGGGGGCGCCTATGGCTACACCTTC.

This chain uses TRBV11-3 with TRBJ2-2, with D possibly TRBD1 on 5 matching bases. The germline V and J ends were trimmed by 1 base and 7 bases, with 10 bases remaining between them. The CDR3 contains 14 residues. The germline V gene encodes CDR1 SGHNT and CDR2 YENEEA. CDR3 nucleotide sequence: TGTGCCAGCAGCTTAGCTGGGGCCGGCGGGGAGCTGTTTTTT. Protein: CASSLAGAGGELFF.

The J gene is TRBJ1-6, the V gene TRBV16; no clear D. V lost 3 bases, J lost 7 bases, and 7 bases lay in between. Germline V gene lookup returns CDR1 KGHSY and CDR2 FQNENV. This CDR3 is built from 13 residues. The CDR3 DNA reads TGTGCCAGCAGCCATGGCGGGAATTCACCCCTCCACTTT. Protein: CASSHGGNSPLHF.

This clone has just a few counts. The chain couples TRBV9 to TRBJ1-4; tentatively, D is TRBD1 (6 bases). The V gene's germline CDR1 is SGDLS and CDR2 YYNGEE. V shed 0 bases and J shed 4 bases, with 19 bases lying between them. The CDR3 extends over 18 amino acids. The CDR3 DNA sequence: TGTGCCAGCAGCGTAGAGGTCGAGTTCGAGGGGGTTAATGAAAAACTGTTTTTT. Its protein product is CASSVEVEFEGVNEKLFF.

This clone was detected only a few times. The rearrangement joins TRBV30 to TRBJ1-2, with unresolved D. This CDR3 has 13 amino acids. V lost 3 bases, J lost 8 bases, and 16 bases lay in between. Germline CDR1 is GTSNPN and CDR2 is SVGIG (reference sequence). CDR3 DNA sequence: TGTGCCTGGAGCCTGGAGACTGCTAGGGGCTACACCTTC. As protein: CAWSLETARGYTF.

This clone was seen a single time. The chain has TRBV6-5 and TRBJ1-5; D perhaps matches TRBD1 (5 bases). The CDR3 runs 14 residues. Trimming took 5 bases from V and 3 from J, leaving 11 bases between them. Germline lookup yields CDR1 MNHEY and CDR2 SVGAGI. In DNA, the CDR3 is TGTGCCAGCAGTACCGGGACCCACAATCAGCCCCAGCATTTT. This gives the protein CASSTGTHNQPQHF.

The V gene is TRBV11-2, the J gene TRBJ1-1, with 10 bases identical to TRBD1. V was clipped by 6 bases and J by 0 bases; unmatched bases: 16. This CDR3 has 19 residues. Germline V CDR1 and CDR2: SGHAT, FQNNGV. CDR3 amino acids: CASRYGQGGETRLNTEAFF. The CDR3 DNA sequence: TGTGCCAGCAGATATGGACAGGGGGGAGAGACTCGGCTGAACACTGAAGCTTTCTTT. Using reference TRBV11-2 and TRBJ1-1 for the parts outside the CDR3, the full variable domain is EAGVAQSPRYKIIEKRQSVAFWCNPISGHATLYWYQQILGQGPKLLIQFQNNGVVDDSQLPKDRFSAERLKGVDSTLKIQPAKLEDSAVYLCASRYGQGGETRLNTEAFFGQGTRLTVV.

The J gene is TRBJ2-5, the V gene TRBV29-1, with 7 nucleotides matching TRBD1. The ends lost 4 bases at V and 8 bases at J; junction bases unmatched: 1. Germline loops: CDR1 SQVTM, CDR2 ANQGSEA. The CDR3 totals 10 residues. CDR3 in DNA: TGCAGCGTTGGAGGGGGCACCCAGTACTTC. Its translation is CSVGGGTQYF.

The J gene is TRBJ2-5, the V gene TRBV7-8, with D unresolved. CDR3 length: 12 amino acids. Per germline, CDR1 SGHVS and CDR2 FQNEAQ. V was shortened by 3 bases and J by 3 bases, with 5 bases between the two germline ends. CDR3 sequence (DNA): TGTGCCAGCAGCTTTATAGAAGAGACCCAGTACTTC. Its protein product is CASSFIEETQYF.

The genes are TRBV7-9 and TRBJ2-5; TRBD1 might be the D (6 bases). From germline, CDR1 is SEHNR and CDR2 FQNEAQ (reference sequence). V was clipped by 4 bases and J by 3 bases, with 12 bases between them. This CDR3 has 14 amino acids. The CDR3 is CASSSMTGEETQYF. CDR3 sequence (DNA): TGTGCCAGCAGCTCCATGACAGGAGAAGAGACCCAGTACTTC.

The chain uses TRBV3-1 (or the pseudogene TRBV3-2) and TRBJ2-2; D remains unclear. CDR3 length equals 12 residues. V was pared by 5 bases and J by 6 bases, with 7 bases between. CDR1 is LGHDT, CDR2 YNNKEL, per germline (reference sequence). CDR3 amino acids: CASSSTAGELFF. For the CDR3, the DNA is TGTGCCAGCAGCTCTACGGCCGGGGAGCTGTTTTTT.